This T cell receptor beta chain is drawn from a study of blood T cells in healthy people across ages. As for the study in general: T cells yielded about one barcoded beta molecule per two cells through template switching.

The authors drew approximately 10 milliliters of peripheral blood from each donor. Comment on this clonotype: The target antigen is unknown.

Germline CDR1 is SQVTM and CDR2 is ANQGSEA. V was shortened by 4 bases and J by 14 bases, with 26 bases between the two germline ends. The CDR3 spans 15 residues. Overall study results and limits: PBMC samples, being unsorted, prevented any conclusive comparison of naive and antigen-experienced cells.

A J-beta primer mix and a sample-barcoded 5' primer were used in a second PCR of roughly 7 to 12 cycles. TCRdb ran MiXCR on the 5' RACE reads and lists one entry per CDR3 protein. The sample lists under 2 million distinct CDR3 sequences; around 35% were seen once. V usage is TRBV29-1 and J usage is TRBJ1-4; D possibly corresponds to TRBD1 (6 bases). Sequencing was performed on blood. This TCR derives from a woman aged 25 to 39 in good health. CDR3: CSVGDGTEGGIKLFF. Here the CDR3 DNA reads TGCAGCGTTGGTGACGGGACGGAAGGGGGGATAAAGCTGTTTTTT.